The clone carrying this TCR beta chain was recorded once. Sequenced by immunoSEQ multiplex PCR; TCRdb stores in-frame clones only, minus some. The table lists 2 million to 3 million clones, over 85% of them singletons. The source of the sample is a study of shared clonotypes between healthy human individuals. This CDR3 is 14 amino acids long. The sequenced material came from naive CD4+ T cells from PBMCs. Subset reported: CD45RA+ positively selected. The TCR sequence derives from a man between 18 and 29 years old in good health. Some clones in this sample may be carry-over from other donors' samples. The chain has TRBV12-1 and TRBJ2-7; the D call of TRBD1 is as the table states it, not checked on the DNA. TRBV12-1 is listed as a pseudogene. CDR3 sequence (DNA): TGTGCCAGCAGCCCCCGACAGGGGGGCTACGAGCAGTACTTC. Encoded protein: CASSPRQGGYEQYF.